The sequence of this T cell receptor (beta chain) was determined in a study of T-cell reconstitution after alpha-beta-depleted transplantation in children. It was with unique molecular identifiers that the TCRbeta library was prepared. TCRdb independently ran MiXCR on the PCR reads; one entry per CDR3 protein. The sample carries 640,000 or so distinct CDR3 sequences, around 17% recorded once. This clonotype originated in a human donor who donated a stem cell graft to a child with acute myeloid leukemia. The sequences come from PBMCs from the stem cell graft donor, collected from the stem cell graft.

The CDR3 reads CSARAKGAFRGTEAFF. CDR3 nucleotide sequence: TGCAGTGCTAGAGCGAAGGGGGCTTTTAGGGGCACTGAAGCTTTCTTT. The rearrangement uses TRBV20-1 and TRBJ1-1; TRBD1 matches 7 bases. Trimming took 1 base from V and 4 from J; bases not matched to a gene: 12. This CDR3 contains 16 residues. CDR1 DFQATT and CDR2 SNEGSKA come from the germline V gene (reference sequence).